One sample yielded the 12 T cell receptor beta chains listed below, sequenced in a study of blood T cell repertoires in COVID-19. TCRdb keeps only in-frame clones here, not all; method: immunoSEQ multiplex PCR. Found here are approximately 160,000 clones, over 75% of them singletons; the top ten hold 2.8%. The sequenced sample consisted of peripheral blood. All receptors come from a man in his 70s with acute or convalescent COVID-19.

The chain employs TRBV5-4 and TRBJ2-3, with 8 positions matching TRBD2. The junction had 4 bases not matched to a gene; V was cut back by 4 bases and J by 0 bases. The CDR3 covers 15 residues. Germline values: CDR1 SGHNT, CDR2 YYREEE (reference sequence). The DNA for the CDR3 is TGTGCCAGCAGCGGACCGGGGGGGAGCACAGATACGCAGTATTTT. As protein: CASSGPGGSTDTQYF.

This CDR3 reads CASSPWTSGRSLQYF. The CDR3 DNA follows: TGTGCCAGCAGCCCGTGGACTAGCGGGAGATCGTTGCAGTACTTC. The V and J genes are TRBV3-1 (or the pseudogene TRBV3-2) and TRBJ2-7; 13 bases agree with TRBD2. The CDR3 runs to 15 residues. Trimming removed 4 bases from V and 9 bases from J; junction bases left unmatched: 9. The germline gives CDR1 LGHDT, CDR2 YNNKEL (reference sequence).

The chain couples TRBV28 to TRBJ1-4; TRBD1 matches 10 bases. The CDR3 sequence is 14 residues long. Germline V lookup: CDR1 MDHEN, CDR2 SYDVKM. V shed 6 bases and J 7 bases; nucleotides not matched to a gene: 5. The CDR3 DNA is TGTGCCAGCAGCCTAGACAGGGGGCGTGAAAAACTGTTTTTT. This translates into CASSLDRGREKLFF.

V and J are TRBV27 and TRBJ2-3; TRBD2 agrees at 8 bases. Germline trimming cut 8 bases from V and 6 bases from J; bases unmatched to any gene: 10. The CDR3 consists of 14 residues. CDR1 is MNHEY and CDR2 is SMNVEV in the germline V gene (reference sequence). The CDR3: CASASGGTADTQYF. Here the CDR3 DNA reads TGTGCCAGCGCCAGCGGGGGCACCGCGGATACGCAGTATTTT.

V usage is TRBV19 and J usage is TRBJ1-2, with 8 bases matching TRBD1. Unmatched junction bases numbered 13, after V lost 0 bases and J lost 4 bases. Germline CDR1 LNHDA, CDR2 SQIVND (reference sequence). The CDR3 loop spans 18 amino acids. The CDR3 loop is CASSIDERRQGAVYGYTF. The CDR3 DNA reads as TGTGCCAGTAGTATAGATGAAAGGAGGCAGGGGGCCGTCTATGGCTACACCTTC.

The genes are TRBV6-5 and TRBJ1-2, with D hard to call. CDR1 MNHEY and CDR2 SVGAGI come from the germline V gene. The V gene lost 6 bases and the J gene lost 8 bases, with 16 bases spanning the gap. The CDR3 runs to 13 residues. CDR3: CASSDRGVGGYTF. For the CDR3, the DNA is TGTGCCAGCAGCGACCGGGGTGTGGGGGGCTACACCTTC.

Worth noting for this clone: It may be a read error: a sequence one base away is much more abundant. The V and J genes are TRBV27 and TRBJ1-1; no firm D call. This CDR3 spans 13 amino acids. V dropped 2 bases and J dropped 1 base, with 5 bases sitting between them. The germline V gene has CDR1 MNHEY and CDR2 SMNVEV (reference sequence). The DNA for the CDR3 is TGTGCCAGCAGTTTACAGGCGAACACTGAAGCTTTCTTT. It codes for CASSLQANTEAFF.

The sample holds one count of this clone. V gene TRBV6-1 combines with J gene TRBJ1-2; D is possibly TRBD1 (5 bases). Germline values: CDR1 MNHNS, CDR2 SASEGT. The CDR3 is made up of 15 amino acids. Trimming removed 3 bases from V and 4 bases from J, with 15 bases in between. CDR3 residues: CASSDSTGRVYGYTF. The CDR3 nucleotides read TGTGCCAGCAGTGATAGCACAGGACGAGTCTATGGCTACACCTTC.

This clone occurred once. The chain links TRBV6-4 to TRBJ1-6; D is uncertain. Per the germline V gene, CDR1 is MRHNA and CDR2 is SNTAGT. The CDR3 consists of 19 residues. The ends were cut back, 3 bases at V and 0 bases at J, with 18 bases in the middle. The CDR3 nucleotides are TGTGCCAGCAGTGAATTATTTGTGGGCCAGAGCTCCTATAATTCACCCCTCCACTTT. Translation: CASSELFVGQSSYNSPLHF.

This CDR3 reads CASSIRQGSMNTEAFF. The CDR3 coding sequence is TGTGCCAGTAGTATCCGCCAGGGGTCCATGAACACTGAAGCTTTCTTT. The chain carries TRBV19 and TRBJ1-1, with D possibly matching TRBD1 (6 bases). Germline CDR1 and CDR2: LNHDA and SQIVND (reference sequence). The ends were cut back, 3 bases at V and 0 bases at J, with 14 bases in the middle. The CDR3 contains 16 residues.

V is TRBV10-1 and J is TRBJ1-1; 9 nucleotides match TRBD1. In germline, CDR1 is WNHNN, CDR2 SYGVQD (reference sequence). The CDR3 consists of 15 residues. Trimming took 4 bases from V and 4 from J; bases not matched to a gene: 7. CDR3 sequence reads: CASSARQGGVTEAFF. The CDR3 DNA reads as TGCGCCAGCAGTGCCAGACAGGGGGGCGTCACTGAAGCTTTCTTT.

The genes are TRBV14 and TRBJ2-3; 10 bases are shared with TRBD2. V was clipped by 0 bases and J by 2 bases; unmatched bases: 11. Germline loops: CDR1 SGHDN, CDR2 FVKESK. The CDR3 is made up of 19 amino acids. The CDR3: CASSQDYMSGRADTDTQYF. CDR3 nucleotide sequence: TGTGCCAGCAGCCAAGATTATATGAGCGGGAGGGCGGACACAGATACGCAGTATTTT.